The clone carrying this T cell receptor beta chain was seen more than once but under ten times. Its specificity is not known. This specimen comes from a study of beta chain features in type 1 diabetes. Reverse transcribing all isolated RNA meant expressed TCRB transcripts were sequenced. Data came from immunoSEQ multiplex PCR; TCRdb stores just in-frame clones and leaves some out. The sample yields more than 250,000 clones, 20% seen once. Donors underwent one heparinised blood draw, around 120 mL on average. The authors sorted CD4+ naive, central memory, regulatory and stem cell-like memory cells via CD45RO/CCR7/CD25/CD127/CD95/CD27. Each sorted population was over 95% pure. CDR1 MNHNY and CDR2 SVGAGI come from the germline V gene (reference sequence). V dropped 6 bases and J dropped 1; count of bases not matched to a gene: 4. The CDR3 length is 16 residues. Study-wide results and caveats: In all four CD4+ subsets, TCRB CDR3 length was significantly, moderately reduced in type 1 diabetes. VDJ junctions sequenced from type 1 diabetes patients showed fewer insertions and more deletions.

The sequence was obtained from a woman aged 40 to 55 with type 1 diabetes. This chain joins TRBV6-6 and TRBJ2-1; 12 bases map to TRBD2. The sequenced sample was naive CD4+ T cells from blood. CDR3 amino acids: CASSVGTSGSYNEQFF. The CDR3 nucleotides read TGTGCCAGCAGCGTCGGGACTAGCGGGTCCTACAATGAGCAGTTCTTC.